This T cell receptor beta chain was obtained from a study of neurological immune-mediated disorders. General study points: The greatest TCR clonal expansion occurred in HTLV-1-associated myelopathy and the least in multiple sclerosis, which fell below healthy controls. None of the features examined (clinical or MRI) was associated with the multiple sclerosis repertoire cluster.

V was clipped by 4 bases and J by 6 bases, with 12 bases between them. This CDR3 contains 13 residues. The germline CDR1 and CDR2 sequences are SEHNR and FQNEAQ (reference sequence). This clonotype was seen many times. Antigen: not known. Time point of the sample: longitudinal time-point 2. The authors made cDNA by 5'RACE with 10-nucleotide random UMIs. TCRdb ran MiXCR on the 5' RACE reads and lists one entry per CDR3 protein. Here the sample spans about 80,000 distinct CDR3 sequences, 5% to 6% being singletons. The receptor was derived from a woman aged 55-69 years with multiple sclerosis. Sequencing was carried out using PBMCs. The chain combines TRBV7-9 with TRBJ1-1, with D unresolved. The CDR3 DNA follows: TGTGCCAGCAGCTCGAAATTGGGCGCTGAAGCTTTCTTT. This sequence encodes CASSSKLGAEAFF.